This passage covers 23 T cell receptor beta chains from one sample sequenced in a study of T cells of healthy individuals. A single record per CDR3 protein comes from TCRdb applying MiXCR to the 5' RACE reads. The data hold roughly 87,000 distinct CDR3 sequences, with 17% observed a single time. These TCRs come from a human donor in good health.

The table lists this clonotype with many counts. In DNA, the CDR3 is TGTGCCAGCAGCCAAGTAGGGACAGTCATGAACACCATATATTTT. Translating it yields CASSQVGTVMNTIYF. The chain employs TRBV3-1 and TRBJ1-3; 7 nucleotides match TRBD1. V shed 1 base, J shed 7 bases, and the junction held 7 bases outside the gene matches. CDR3 length: 15 residues. Germline assignment: CDR1 LGHDT and CDR2 YNNKEL (reference sequence).

Ten or more counts support this clonotype. V is TRBV7-2 and J is TRBJ1-2, with 8 nucleotides matching TRBD1. V lost 2 bases and J lost 4; bases outside the gene matches: 3. Germline CDR1 is SGHTA and CDR2 is FQGNSA. The CDR3 extends over 14 amino acids. CDR3 amino acids: CASSLRGTGYGYTF. DNA for the CDR3: TGTGCCAGCAGCTTAAGAGGGACAGGCTATGGCTACACCTTC.

This clonotype was recorded a few times. The chain links TRBV24-1 to TRBJ2-3, with 8 bases matching TRBD2. The germline V gene encodes CDR1 KGHDR and CDR2 SFDVKD. This CDR3 region has 14 residues. V lost 6 bases, J lost 6 bases, and 7 bases stayed unmatched. The CDR3 loop reads CATSFNAGGDTQYF. The CDR3 DNA reads as TGTGCCACCAGTTTTAACGCGGGGGGTGATACGCAGTATTTT.

This clonotype was picked up many times. The V and J genes are TRBV30 and TRBJ2-1; D assignment may be TRBD1 or TRBD2 (5 bases each). Germline CDR1 reads GTSNPN; CDR2 reads SVGIG (reference sequence). The CDR3 covers 16 residues. The ends were cut back, 1 base at V and 3 bases at J, with 16 bases in the middle. CDR3 DNA: TGTGCCTGGAGTGGACGTCCGGGACGGGACTACAATGAGCAGTTCTTC. Protein product: CAWSGRPGRDYNEQFF.

The gene calls are TRBV18 and TRBJ1-4, with D possibly TRBD1 on 5 matching bases. The germline gives CDR1 KGHSH, CDR2 LQKENI. Trimming took 3 bases from V and 5 from J, leaving 10 bases between them. The length of the CDR3 is 14 residues. CDR3 sequence reads: CASSPYGANEKLFF. The CDR3 DNA follows: TGTGCCAGCTCACCCTACGGGGCGAATGAAAAACTGTTTTTT.

The V and J genes are TRBV6-5 and TRBJ1-5, with 8 bases fitting TRBD1. CDR1 and CDR2 from the germline V gene are MNHEY and SVGAGI. The CDR3 is 13 amino acids. Germline trimming cut 6 bases from V and 7 bases from J; bases unmatched to any gene: 5. CDR3: CASSGQGGQPQHF. The CDR3 DNA reads as TGTGCCAGCAGCGGACAGGGTGGACAGCCCCAGCATTTT.

In this sample, this clonotype turned up a few times. This chain uses TRBV30 with TRBJ1-2; 8 positions agree with TRBD1. Germline-derived CDR1 and CDR2 are GTSNPN and SVGIG (reference sequence). This CDR3 region has 12 residues. V lost 5 bases and J lost 8; bases outside the gene matches: 7. CDR3 nucleotide sequence: TGTGCCTGGGAGGGGACAGGAAGGGGCTACACCTTC. The encoded protein is CAWEGTGRGYTF.

Many counts were recorded for this clonotype. The chain links TRBV4-2 to TRBJ1-2, with 7 bases fitting TRBD1. After removal of 4 bases from V and 2 bases from J, the junction contained 7 bases not matched to a gene. The CDR3 is 15 residues long. The germline V gene encodes CDR1 LGHNA and CDR2 YNFKEQ. The CDR3 protein is CASSPEGGANYGYTF. CDR3 nucleotide sequence: TGTGCCAGCAGCCCTGAAGGGGGCGCCAACTATGGCTACACCTTC.

Only a few counts were recorded for this clonotype. The gene calls are TRBV28 and TRBJ2-7, with 8 bases that match TRBD2. In germline, CDR1 is MDHEN, CDR2 SYDVKM. V was pared by 5 bases and J by 5 bases, with 11 bases of the junction left unmatched. CDR3 size: 15 residues. In nucleotides, the CDR3 is TGTGCCAGCAGTCTCTCCGGGACTAGTGCCGACGAGCAGTACTTC. It yields the protein CASSLSGTSADEQYF.

As for this clonotype: The conserved final phenylalanine or tryptophan is absent from the CDR3, which likely points to a read error. The chain is built from TRBV2 and TRBJ2-4; 8 bases are a match to TRBD1. In germline, CDR1 is SNHLY, CDR2 FYNNEI. Losses at the gene ends were 6 bases for V and 0 bases for J; bases not matched to a gene: 7. The CDR3 is 16 residues long. This CDR3 is CASRGTGNLAKNIQYY. DNA for the CDR3: TGTGCCAGCAGGGGGACAGGAAACCTAGCCAAAAACATTCAGTACTAC.

V and J are TRBV29-1 and TRBJ2-7; 8 positions agree with TRBD2. The ends lost 4 bases at V and 5 bases at J; junction bases unmatched: 13. This CDR3 is built from 15 residues. Germline V gives CDR1 SQVTM, CDR2 ANQGSEA. CDR3: CSVVGREGPRNEQYF. For the CDR3, the DNA is TGCAGCGTTGTGGGACGGGAGGGCCCTAGGAACGAGCAGTACTTC.

This clonotype was observed many times. This chain links TRBV5-1 with TRBJ1-1, with D unclear. The CDR3 has 12 amino acids. The germline CDR1 and CDR2 sequences are SGHRS and YFSETQ. Deletions cut 5 bases from V and 1 base from J, with 6 bases between. Here the CDR3 reads CASRSGNTEAFF. In nucleotides, the CDR3 is TGCGCCAGCAGGTCGGGGAACACTGAAGCTTTCTTT.

This clonotype has only a few counts. The chain employs TRBV11-2 and TRBJ2-3; D uncertain. This CDR3 comprises 15 residues. Trimming took 5 bases from V and 0 from J, leaving 12 bases between them. Germline lookup yields CDR1 SGHAT and CDR2 FQNNGV. The CDR3 loop reads CASSPSSASTDTQYF. The CDR3 bases are TGTGCCAGCAGCCCCTCCTCTGCTAGCACAGATACGCAGTATTTT.

CDR3 bases: TGTGCCAGCAGTTACCAATCCGGGGAGCTGTTTTTT. This codes for CASSYQSGELFF. This chain uses TRBV6-2 or TRBV6-3 with TRBJ2-2; D gene ambiguous. This CDR3 comprises 12 residues. Germline V gives CDR1 MNHEY, CDR2 SVGEGT. Trimming left V 2 bases short and J 6 bases short, with 4 bases between.

This clonotype has at least ten counts. The genes are TRBV6-5 and TRBJ2-1; 11 bases fit TRBD2. J gave up 7 bases and V 5 bases, and 7 bases lay outside the gene matches. Germline assignment: CDR1 MNHEY and CDR2 SVGAGI. The CDR3 is 15 amino acids. CDR3 nucleotide sequence: TGTGCCAGCAGTCGGACGCTAGCGGGGGGAAATGAGCAGTTCTTC. Residues: CASSRTLAGGNEQFF.

The chain couples TRBV7-8 to TRBJ2-7, with D possibly TRBD2 on 6 matching bases. Trimming shortened V by 3 bases and J by 4 bases, and 13 bases separated the two germline ends. Germline loops: CDR1 SGHVS, CDR2 FQNEAQ. This CDR3 has 14 amino acids. The CDR3 loop reads CASSLGTANYEQYF. The CDR3 nucleotides are TGTGCCAGCAGCTTGGGGACTGCGAATTACGAGCAGTACTTC. Full variable domain (rest looked up from reference TRBV7-8 and TRBJ2-7): GAGVSQSPRYKVAKRGQDVALRCDPISGHVSLFWYQQALGQGPEFLTYFQNEAQLDKSGLPSDRFFAERPEGSVSTLKIQRTQQEDSAVYLCASSLGTANYEQYFGPGTRLTVT.

This clonotype was seen repeatedly, ten times or more. The chain combines TRBV6-6 with TRBJ1-5; a possible D gene is TRBD1 (5 bases). V was clipped by 4 bases and J by 3 bases, with 10 bases between them. Per the germline V gene, CDR1 is MNHNY and CDR2 is SVGAGI (reference sequence). The CDR3 consists of 14 residues. The CDR3 nucleotides are TGTGCCAGCAGTTCCTGGGGGGTCAATCAGCCCCAGCATTTT. Protein product: CASSSWGVNQPQHF.

V gene TRBV28 combines with J gene TRBJ1-2; possible D gene TRBD1, 5 bases. The V and J ends lost 9 bases and 5 bases respectively, with 13 bases between them. The germline gives CDR1 MDHEN, CDR2 SYDVKM. The CDR3 runs 12 residues. CDR3 in DNA: TGTGCCAGTGGGGCATCTGGGTATGGCTACACCTTC. Encoded protein: CASGASGYGYTF.

The rearrangement links TRBV6-6 to TRBJ2-1; TRBD2 aligns across 12 bases. The CDR3 covers 17 residues. Germline-derived CDR1 and CDR2 are MNHNY and SVGAGI (reference sequence). Unmatched junction bases numbered 3, after V lost 2 bases and J lost 1 base. CDR3 sequence: CASSYPTSGGSYNEQFF. DNA of the CDR3: TGTGCCAGCAGTTACCCAACTAGCGGGGGGTCCTACAATGAGCAGTTCTTC.

V gene TRBV20-1 combines with J gene TRBJ2-1; D unclear. The V end lost 8 bases, the J end lost 10 bases, and 12 bases lay between the germline ends. CDR3 size: 10 residues. Germline CDR1 and CDR2: DFQATT and SNEGSKA (reference sequence). As DNA, the CDR3 is TGCAGTTTTCTCGCCGGCGAGCAGTTCTTC. It specifies CSFLAGEQFF.

V and J are TRBV20-1 and TRBJ2-3; TRBD2 aligns across 8 bases. Germline trimming cut 5 bases from V and 1 base from J; bases unmatched to any gene: 14. The CDR3 runs to 17 residues. Per germline, CDR1 DFQATT and CDR2 SNEGSKA (reference sequence). CDR3 nucleotide sequence: TGCAGTGCTTCCGGGACTAGGGAGAGTAGTGGCACAGATACGCAGTATTTT. It specifies CSASGTRESSGTDTQYF.

The V gene is TRBV4-1, the J gene TRBJ1-5; 7 bases are shared with TRBD1. J gave up 11 bases and V 1 base, and 5 bases lay outside the gene matches. Per germline, CDR1 MGHRA and CDR2 YSYEKL. The CDR3 totals 13 residues. This chain's CDR3 is CASSQGQGGAQHF. Written as DNA, the CDR3 is TGCGCCAGCAGCCAAGGCCAGGGGGGGGCCCAGCATTTT.

This clonotype came up a few times. The chain couples TRBV12-3 or TRBV12-4 to TRBJ1-1; 7 nucleotides align to TRBD1. J gave up 3 bases and V 6 bases, and 4 bases lay outside the gene matches. CDR3 size: 13 residues. CDR3 nucleotide sequence: TGTGCCAGCAGAGACAGGGAAGACACTGAAGCTTTCTTT. It is translated as CASRDREDTEAFF.